This record looks at one TCR beta chain sequence and its context. Germline lookup yields CDR1 MNHNS and CDR2 SASEGT. CDR3 length equals 17 residues. The V gene end was trimmed by 4 bases and the J gene end by 1 base; junction bases not matched to a gene: 10. The sample originates from a study of cytomegalovirus exposure and HLA in healthy donors. About the research overall: A prior study identified 120 million or so unique TCR beta sequences from about 180 million T cells. From donors who were HLA-typed, an early data release held 80 million to 85 million unique TCRs. The Caucasian-associated ancestry cluster contained 81% of the roughly 400 genotyped donors.

Primers included in the PCR were 60 Vbeta and 13 Jbeta primers. The protocol was immunoSEQ multiplex PCR, while the TCRdb copy is restricted to in-frame clones and leaves out a portion. Altogether about 180,000 clones are present, around 79% being singletons, with the ten largest covering around 0.69%. The sample comprised PBMCs. The J gene is TRBJ2-4, the V gene TRBV6-1, with TRBD2 identical over 7 bases. The TCR originated in a woman aged 40 to 50 in good health and CMV-seronegative. The CDR3 DNA reads as TGTGCCAGCAGTGGACACAGCGGGGAGCCTGCCAAAAACATTCAGTACTTC. This gives the protein CASSGHSGEPAKNIQYF.